This T cell receptor beta chain originates from a study of human T cells and chemical hapten exposure. Overall study: The sensitizing agent was 2% DPC, placed on about 2 cm by about 2 cm of upper inner arm skin.

Stated time point: pre-sensitization, week 0. Regarding treatment: therapeutic diphenylcyclopropenone sensitization with weekly scalp DPC. This clonotype occurred a few times. Its antigen is unknown. CDR1 MGHDK and CDR2 SYGVNS come from the germline V gene. V was clipped by 8 bases and J by 6 bases; unmatched bases: 12. The CDR3 has 15 amino acids. TCRdb passed the RACE reads through MiXCR, listing each CDR3 protein once. The sample yields roughly 380,000 distinct CDR3 sequences, around 5.5% seen once. Study-wide findings and caveats: The study found that DPC sensitization did not change TCRs above 1 in 1000 frequency. A positive correlation with patch test score was found for PT1 expanded TCR counts. The formation of large CDR3 similarity clusters by expanded TCRs significantly exceeded that of controls.

The clonotype was recovered from a woman in her forties or fifties with alopecia areata. Some clones in this sample may be carry-over from other donors' samples. Sequenced material: whole blood, taken in connection with sensitization to the hapten diphenylcyclopropenone (DPC). V is TRBV25-1 and J is TRBJ1-4, with TRBD1 matching 7 bases. CDR3 sequence (DNA): TGTGCCAGCCGCCCCCAGGGACAGAAGGATGAAAAACTGTTTTTT. This codes for CASRPQGQKDEKLFF.